This T cell receptor (beta chain) was profiled in a study of blood T cell repertoires in COVID-19. Study overall: Both acute and convalescent COVID-19 samples were obtained from the United States, Italy and Spain. The cDNA or gDNA used as material had been derived from T cells, B-cell-depleted T cells, or PBMCs.

Original processing methods: Researchers report that nucleated cell counts were estimated from reference gene primer amplification. Here immunoSEQ multiplex PCR was the method, and the copy in TCRdb shows in-frame clones only, minus some. D and trimming come from the DNA, and the V and J calls and clone size come from that table. Of roughly 160,000 clones in the sample, around two thirds were seen once. The CDR3 has 15 residues. Germline CDR1 SGHRS, CDR2 YFSETQ. Trimming removed 4 bases at V and 3 bases at J, with 14 bases between. The sample was peripheral blood. This receptor was taken from a woman older than 75 with acute or convalescent COVID-19. The chain recombines TRBV5-1 with TRBJ2-1; D uncertain. CDR3 amino acids: CASSTTSGLYNEQFF. In DNA form, the CDR3 reads TGCGCCAGCAGCACCACCAGTGGTCTCTACAATGAGCAGTTCTTC.